This T cell receptor beta chain is from a study of ipilimumab plus nivolumab after autologous stem cell transplantation. Measured with immunoSEQ multiplex PCR; TCRdb has only the in-frame clones, and not every one. The repertoire has about 15,000 clones, around four fifths of them found once; the top ten carry roughly 10%. The CDR3 runs 13 residues. J lost 1 base, V lost 7 bases, and 3 bases had no gene match. Germline V gene data show CDR1 as LNHDA and CDR2 as SQIVND (reference sequence). The sample was PBMCs, taken in a trial of ipilimumab plus nivolumab as post-transplant consolidation. This sequence joins TRBV19 and TRBJ1-1; 7 bases match TRBD1. This sequence was found in a male donor with diffuse large B-cell lymphoma. The CDR3 DNA follows: TGTGCCAGTACCCACAGGGGGAACACTGAAGCTTTCTTT. Its translation is CASTHRGNTEAFF.